This TCR beta chain was captured by sequencing in a study of T cell repertoires in cytomegalovirus infection. Background on the study: Matching HLA type, along with CMV infection, was indicated by public TCR beta signatures.

TCRdb called the reads again in MiXCR, with one record for every CDR3 protein. The table records about 740,000 distinct CDR3 sequences, less than 40% of them present only once. There are 15 residues in the CDR3. Trimming pared 2 bases from V and 5 bases from J, leaving 13 bases between. Germline CDR1 MNHEY, CDR2 SVGEGT. General observations from the study: Of the TCR beta families, the public ones yielded a cumulative frequency that identified carriers of CMV plus the relevant HLA.

The count of this clonotype is one. Its antigen is as yet unknown. The chain employs TRBV6-2 or TRBV6-3 and TRBJ1-5; D possibly corresponds to TRBD1 (6 bases). What was sequenced was PBMCs. The receptor's source is a human donor in good health (CMV status not recorded). Some clones in this sample may be carry-over from other donors' samples. This CDR3 reads CASSYSRGADQPQHF. DNA of the CDR3: TGTGCCAGCAGTTACAGCAGGGGCGCGGATCAGCCCCAGCATTTT.